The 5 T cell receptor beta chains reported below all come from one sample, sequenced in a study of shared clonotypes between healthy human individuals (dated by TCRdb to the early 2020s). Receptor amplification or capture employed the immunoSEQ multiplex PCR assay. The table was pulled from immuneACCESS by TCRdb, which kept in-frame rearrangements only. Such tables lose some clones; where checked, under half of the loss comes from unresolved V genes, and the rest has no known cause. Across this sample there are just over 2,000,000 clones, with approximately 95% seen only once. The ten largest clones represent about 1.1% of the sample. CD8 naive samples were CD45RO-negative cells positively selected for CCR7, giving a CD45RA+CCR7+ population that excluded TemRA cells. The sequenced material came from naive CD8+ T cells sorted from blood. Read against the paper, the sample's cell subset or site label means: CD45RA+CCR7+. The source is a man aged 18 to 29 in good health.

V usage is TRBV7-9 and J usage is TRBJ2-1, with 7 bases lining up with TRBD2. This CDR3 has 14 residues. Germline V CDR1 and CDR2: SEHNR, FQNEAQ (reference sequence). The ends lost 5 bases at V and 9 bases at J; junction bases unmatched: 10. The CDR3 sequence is CASSDRLARGEQFF. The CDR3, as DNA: TGTGCCAGCAGCGACCGACTAGCCCGCGGTGAGCAGTTCTTC. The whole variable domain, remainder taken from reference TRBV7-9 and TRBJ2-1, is DTGVSQNPRHKITKRGQNVTFRCDPISEHNRLYWYRQTLGQGPEFLTYFQNEAQLEKSRLLSDRFSAERPKGSFSTLEIQRTEQGDSAMYLCASSDRLARGEQFFGPGTRLTVL.

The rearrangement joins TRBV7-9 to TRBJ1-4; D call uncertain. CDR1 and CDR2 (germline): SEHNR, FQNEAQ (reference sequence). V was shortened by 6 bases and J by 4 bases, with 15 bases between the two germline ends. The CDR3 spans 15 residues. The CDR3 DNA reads TGTGCCAGCAGATACGCCCCGGACTTTAATGAAAAACTGTTTTTT. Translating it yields CASRYAPDFNEKLFF.

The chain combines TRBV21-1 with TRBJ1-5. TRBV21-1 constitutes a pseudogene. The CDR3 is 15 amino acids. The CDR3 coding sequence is TGTGCCAGCAGCAAAAGAGAGTGGGGGAATCAGCCCCAGCATTTT. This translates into CASSKREWGNQPQHF.

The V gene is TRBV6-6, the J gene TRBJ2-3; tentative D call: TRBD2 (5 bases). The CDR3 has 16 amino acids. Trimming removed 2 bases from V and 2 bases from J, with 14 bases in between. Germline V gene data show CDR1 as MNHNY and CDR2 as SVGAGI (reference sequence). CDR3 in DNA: TGTGCCAGCAGTTACGATCCGCGGGCTTCCACAGATACGCAGTATTTT. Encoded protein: CASSYDPRASTDTQYF.

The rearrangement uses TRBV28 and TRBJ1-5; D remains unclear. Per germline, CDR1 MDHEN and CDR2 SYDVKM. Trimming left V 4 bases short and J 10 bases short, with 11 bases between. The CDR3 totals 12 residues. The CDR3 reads CASSSTLSPQHF. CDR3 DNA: TGTGCCAGCAGTTCAACCCTGTCCCCCCAGCATTTT.